This T cell receptor beta chain came from a study of long-term antiretroviral therapy in people with HIV. The study's findings and limits: HIV repertoires had narrower CDR3 length ranges than controls. Clones expanded before ART dominated the repertoire at all time points. Post-ART samples showed increased diversity that remained below transplant donor control levels.

Trimming removed 4 bases from V and 2 bases from J, with 13 bases in between. CDR1 SGHRS and CDR2 YFSETQ come from the germline V gene. The CDR3 is 14 amino acids. To note about this clone: What it binds is not known.

None of the participants with HIV were treated outside the United States. An immunoSEQ assay, version v3.0, was performed at survey level. Profiling relied on immunoSEQ multiplex PCR, and the TCRdb table lists in-frame clones only, not all of them. The profile shows 15,000 to 20,000 clones, approximately 79% of them singletons. The input for sequencing was unsorted PBMCs, taken at the start of antiretroviral therapy. The chain is built from TRBV5-1 and TRBJ2-7, with D perhaps TRBD1 (5 bases). The source is a young man with HIV. The CDR3 here is CASSPIQGPYEQYF. The CDR3 DNA reads TGCGCCAGCAGCCCAATCCAGGGCCCCTACGAGCAGTACTTC.